A selection of T cell receptor beta chains follows, all from one sample in a study of technical replicates of blood from several donors. Produced via immunoSEQ multiplex PCR; TCRdb's table is partial and in-frame only. The sample lists more than 70,000 clones, under 95% seen once, with about 0.27% in the top ten. Sample: T cells isolated from PBMCs. Every receptor here comes from a human donor in good health. Each CDR3 is given without its conserved first and last residue.

cdr3_length v_call cdr3_aa
13 TRBV28 ASSGRGQLQETQY
11 TRBV28 ASSFLGARGYT
13 TRBV10-1 ASSEWGLATGELF
12 TRBV5-1 ASSLDGLKNTQY
14 TRBV5-1 ASSRGGGVSTDTQY
13 TRBV14 ASSPSLTSPYEQY
13 TRBV14 ASSQGQGISYEQY
13 TRBV6-5 ASSPWGQAYSPQH
13 TRBV6-4 ASSGEGTHTDTQY
10 TRBV29-1 SVKTVSGPQH
12 TRBV6-1 ASRHRPSDTEAF
12 TRBV2 ASSPRQGGYGYT
12 TRBV4-1 ASSHGQGLDEQF
11 TRBV5-1 ASNFGGYNEQF
13 TRBV5-1 ASRREGAAIYEQY
14 TRBV9 ASSVATSGSYNEQF
12 TRBV10-1 ASSEFGVNTEAF
11 TRBV11-2 ASSFTGGRQQY
13 TRBV10-1 ASSESGTKEETQY
13 TRBV2 ASSGAGTYSEKLF
12 TRBV10-1 ASRKKQGTDTQY
13 TRBV5-1 ASSSGTVEPGELF
13 TRBV7-2 ASSSVSSYNSPLH
11 TRBV6-1 ASSVFGNTEAF
17 TRBV10-3 AISESTSGSNGPNNEQF
13 TRBV11-2 ASSFEGDLGGEQY
13 TRBV6-5 ASSLASTGVGEQY
12 TRBV7-3 ASKGAGAGTEAF
12 TRBV11-2 ASSLGQANTEAF
14 TRBV5-1 ASSLSGLAGDPEQY
13 TRBV7-8 ASSLGGSYSYEQY
14 TRBV30 AWSREGGSTNYGYT
14 TRBV5-4 ASSIGGRAKNSPLH
13 TRBV7-3 ASSFDRVMNTEAF
15 TRBV10-2 AFSEGRSWINTGELF
17 TRBV28 ASSWGVPSGRAYQETQY
12 TRBV4-1 ASSPRLDGETQY
12 TRBV7-2 ASSLEGQVWSLH
14 TRBV6-4 ASSYPPGLASDTQY
13 TRBV5-5 ASSLGTSGTYEQY
13 TRBV6-5 ASSYQGVHTGELF
12 TRBV7-6 ASSLYRGNTEAF
13 TRBV2 ASSSAGVIHNEQF
13 TRBV4-2 ASSPPGASTDTQY
13 TRBV7-9 ASSTTRGRNYGYT
11 TRBV10-2 ASSEGRGQPQH
14 TRBV7-3 AGKPKVPRGQETQY
13 TRBV10-3 AISGQSSGANVLT
13 TRBV7-9 ASSSQGLAGNEQY
15 TRBV5-6 ASNLYTGEGGNQPQH
9 TRBV7-9 ASSLGSEAF
12 TRBV29-1 SVAGTSGTDTQY
8 TRBV29-1 SVGGDGYT
12 TRBV6-4 ASSSRSFTDTQY
14 TRBV10-3 AISDFYQGSNQPQH
11 TRBV6-1 ASEDRPSGEQY
10 TRBV7-7 ASSPGNNEQF
14 TRBV15 ATSRDHGASNYGYT